A single sample is the source of the 24 T cell receptor beta chains below, sequenced in a study of T cell responses to AZD1222 COVID-19 vaccine. The data were produced by immunoSEQ multiplex PCR, yet TCRdb's version contains in-frame clones alone and is incomplete. Found here are 100,000 to 150,000 clones, roughly 86% of them singletons; the top ten hold under 3%. The sequencing here drew on peripheral blood, taken 28 days after the second AZD1222 dose. Receptors were obtained from an adult who received the AZD1222 COVID-19 vaccine.

Note on this clone: The germline gene is not matched at one end of the junction; a read error may be the cause. The chain carries TRBV19 and TRBJ1-5; D is perhaps TRBD1 (5 bases). The CDR3 length is 14 residues. From germline, CDR1 is LNHDA and CDR2 SQIVND (reference sequence). The CDR3 nucleotides read TGTGCCAGTACAGGGATTATGAGCAATCAGCTCCAGCATTTT. This gives the protein CASTGIMSNQLQHF.

The chain links TRBV30 to TRBJ2-7; D is undetermined. Deletions cut 3 bases from V and 5 bases from J, with 8 bases between. The CDR3 runs 11 residues. Germline CDR1 reads GTSNPN; CDR2 reads SVGIG (reference sequence). As DNA, the CDR3 is TGTGCCTGGAGGATCCGGGACGAGCAGTACTTC. This gives the protein CAWRIRDEQYF.

V and J are TRBV7-3 and TRBJ2-1, with 8 bases lining up with TRBD1. The CDR3 has 16 residues. V dropped 2 bases and J dropped 4; count of bases not matched to a gene: 7. Germline values: CDR1 SGHTA, CDR2 FQGTGA. CDR3: CASSLYGTGVYNEQFF. The CDR3 nucleotides are TGTGCCAGCAGCTTATATGGGACAGGCGTTTACAATGAGCAGTTCTTC.

The chain uses TRBV27 and TRBJ2-7, with D perhaps TRBD2 (5 bases). V was cut by 6 bases and J by 1 base, with 19 bases left in between. The CDR3 length is 16 residues. Germline V gene data show CDR1 as MNHEY and CDR2 as SMNVEV (reference sequence). For the CDR3, the DNA is TGTGCCAGCAGGTCAGGACTGTTCCTGACTTCCTACGAGCAGTACTTC. It translates to CASRSGLFLTSYEQYF.

The chain couples TRBV5-1 to TRBJ1-1, with D perhaps matching TRBD1 (6 bases). Trimming stripped 4 bases from V and 5 bases from J, with 12 bases between. The CDR3 runs to 13 residues. Germline assignment: CDR1 SGHRS and CDR2 YFSETQ. The CDR3 is CASSGTGRTEAFF. The CDR3 nucleotides read TGCGCCAGCAGCGGCACAGGGAGGACTGAAGCTTTCTTT.

The chain couples TRBV18 to TRBJ2-7; D is unresolved. V lost 2 bases, J lost 2 bases, and 13 bases lay in between. Germline V gene lookup returns CDR1 KGHSH and CDR2 LQKENI. This CDR3 is 15 amino acids long. This chain's CDR3 is CASSPSSGSTYEQYF. CDR3 in DNA: TGTGCCAGCTCACCATCCTCGGGCTCCACCTACGAGCAGTACTTC.

This clone was detected once. The V gene is TRBV5-1, the J gene TRBJ2-5; 8 bases agree with TRBD2. This CDR3 is 16 amino acids long. With V trimmed by 0 bases and J by 2 bases, 6 bases remained unmatched. Germline V lookup: CDR1 SGHRS, CDR2 YFSETQ. CDR3 residues: CASSLAGAGGQETQYF. CDR3 DNA: TGCGCCAGCAGCTTGGCTGGGGCGGGGGGTCAAGAGACCCAGTACTTC.

This clone was recorded only once. The chain links TRBV28 to TRBJ2-1, with 10 nucleotides matching TRBD1. The CDR3 runs 18 residues. Germline V CDR1 and CDR2: MDHEN, SYDVKM. V was clipped by 5 bases and J by 2 bases; unmatched bases: 12. The DNA for the CDR3 is TGTGCCAGCAGTCCGAAAAAGACCGGGACAGGGGCCTACAATGAGCAGTTCTTC. Residues: CASSPKKTGTGAYNEQFF. The variable domain in full, completed from reference TRBV28 and TRBJ2-1, reads DVKVTQSSRYLVKRTGEKVFLECVQDMDHENMFWYRQDPGLGLRLIYFSYDVKMKEKGDIPEGYSVSREKKERFSLILESASTNQTSMYLCASSPKKTGTGAYNEQFFGPGTRLTVL.

The chain is built from TRBV4-1 and TRBJ2-5, with 13 bases that match TRBD2. With 5 bases clipped from V and 11 bases from J, the junction kept 2 bases outside the gene matches. Germline-derived CDR1 and CDR2 are MGHRA and YSYEKL. This CDR3 has 12 residues. The CDR3 loop reads CASSGTSGEQYF. In DNA, the CDR3 is TGCGCCAGCAGCGGGACTAGCGGGGAGCAGTACTTC.

The chain couples TRBV7-9 to TRBJ1-1; D perhaps matches TRBD1 (5 bases). CDR3 length equals 16 residues. Looked up from germline, CDR1 is SEHNR and CDR2 is FQNEAQ (reference sequence). Deletions cut 7 bases from V and 3 bases from J, with 21 bases between. The CDR3 coding sequence is TGTGCCAGCACCGTAACAGGTCCAGGGAGGGACACTGAAGCTTTCTTT. It yields the protein CASTVTGPGRDTEAFF.

The chain couples TRBV7-8 to TRBJ1-2; TRBD1 might be the D (6 bases). This CDR3 has 16 amino acids. Looked up from germline, CDR1 is SGHVS and CDR2 is FQNEAQ. The V gene lost 0 bases and the J gene lost 4 bases, with 15 bases spanning the gap. The CDR3 protein is CASSLAGGNAVYGYTF. The CDR3 DNA reads TGTGCCAGCAGCTTAGCCGGGGGCAATGCAGTCTATGGCTACACCTTC.

This rearrangement joins TRBV5-1 to TRBJ2-7, with D possibly matching TRBD1 (5 bases). Germline CDR1 reads SGHRS; CDR2 reads YFSETQ. CDR3 length: 15 amino acids. Trimming took off 0 bases at V and 0 bases at J, with 10 bases between the two ends. CDR3 nucleotides: TGCGCCAGCAGCTTGGGACAGTGGAGCTCCTACGAGCAGTACTTC. This codes for CASSLGQWSSYEQYF.

The CDR3 here is CASSPGVHSNQPQHF. Written as DNA, the CDR3 is TGTGCCAGCAGCCCAGGGGTTCATAGCAATCAGCCCCAGCATTTT. V is TRBV7-2 and J is TRBJ1-5, with D possibly being TRBD1 (6 bases). Germline loops: CDR1 SGHTA, CDR2 FQGNSA. This CDR3 comprises 15 residues. V was clipped by 5 bases and J by 0 bases, with 11 bases between them.

The V and J genes are TRBV24-1 and TRBJ2-2; 7 positions match TRBD1. This CDR3 is built from 14 residues. V gave up 7 bases and J gave up 3 bases; unmatched junction bases: 4. Germline CDR1 is KGHDR and CDR2 is SFDVKD. In DNA form, the CDR3 reads TGTGCCACCAGAAATGACAGGGACACCGGGGAGCTGTTTTTT. This sequence encodes CATRNDRDTGELFF.

The chain recombines TRBV5-1 with TRBJ2-7; D is perhaps TRBD1 (6 bases). The germline V gene has CDR1 SGHRS and CDR2 YFSETQ. V was clipped by 1 base and J by 2 bases, with 13 bases between them. This CDR3 is 15 amino acids long. CDR3 loop: CASSLSSGAPYEQYF. Here the CDR3 DNA reads TGCGCCAGCAGCTTGTCGTCAGGGGCCCCCTACGAGCAGTACTTC.

The chain carries TRBV7-9 and TRBJ1-2; tentative D call: TRBD1 (5 bases). The V end was cut by 5 bases, the J end by 5 bases, with 21 bases between. Germline assignment: CDR1 SEHNR and CDR2 FQNEAQ (reference sequence). The CDR3 extends over 16 amino acids. CDR3 coding DNA: TGTGCCAGCAGCAGTACAGGCGGCAGAGGGGTTTATGGCTACACCTTC. This sequence encodes CASSSTGGRGVYGYTF.

The rearrangement links TRBV6-4 to TRBJ2-3; 7 nucleotides agree with TRBD1. This CDR3 contains 14 residues. From germline, CDR1 is MRHNA and CDR2 SNTAGT. After removal of 2 bases from V and 1 base from J, the junction contained 0 bases not matched to a gene. The CDR3 DNA follows: TGTGCCAGCAGTGACGGACAGGGCACAGATACGCAGTATTTT. It specifies CASSDGQGTDTQYF.

This clone was seen only once. This chain links TRBV5-6 with TRBJ1-5; the match to TRBD1 covers 8 bases. The CDR3 sequence is 15 residues long. Germline values: CDR1 SGHDT, CDR2 YYEEEE. The ends lost 5 bases at V and 5 bases at J; junction bases unmatched: 9. The CDR3 reads CASRKMDRVDQPQHF. For the CDR3, the DNA is TGTGCCAGCAGAAAAATGGACAGGGTAGATCAGCCCCAGCATTTT.

The chain employs TRBV7-9 and TRBJ2-7; the D is unclear. This CDR3 is built from 13 residues. Per the germline V gene, CDR1 is SEHNR and CDR2 is FQNEAQ (reference sequence). V dropped 5 bases and J dropped 2 bases, with 10 bases sitting between them. The CDR3 bases are TGTGCCAGCAGCCCGAAGGGCCCCTACGAGCAGTACTTC. Protein: CASSPKGPYEQYF.

The V gene is TRBV6-6, the J gene TRBJ2-7; a possible D gene is TRBD1 (6 bases). CDR1 is MNHNY, CDR2 SVGAGI, per germline (reference sequence). V was trimmed by 7 bases and J by 3 bases, leaving 10 bases between them. The CDR3 runs 12 residues. CDR3 nucleotide sequence: TGTGCCAGCAACCAGGACAGCTACGAGCAGTACTTC. This translates into CASNQDSYEQYF.

J is TRBJ2-3 and V is TRBV3-1 (or the pseudogene TRBV3-2); 11 bases align to TRBD2. V shed 1 base, J shed 9 bases, and the junction held 15 bases outside the gene matches. The CDR3 covers 18 residues. Per germline, CDR1 LGHDT and CDR2 YNNKEL (reference sequence). CDR3: CASSQGISGGARWATQYF. The CDR3 DNA sequence: TGTGCCAGCAGCCAAGGGATTAGCGGGGGGGCTCGGTGGGCGACGCAGTATTTT.

The count of this clone is one. The chain uses TRBV6-5 and TRBJ2-1, with 9 bases lining up with TRBD1. The CDR3 runs to 15 residues. J lost 10 bases, V lost 6 bases, and 13 bases had no gene match. Germline lookup yields CDR1 MNHEY and CDR2 SVGAGI. DNA of the CDR3: TGTGCCAGCAGCTCCGGGGACAGGGACCACGGGGAGCAGTTCTTC. Its protein is CASSSGDRDHGEQFF.

The chain recombines TRBV4-1 with TRBJ2-2, with D perhaps matching TRBD1 (6 bases). The CDR3 sequence is 14 residues long. The germline V gene encodes CDR1 MGHRA and CDR2 YSYEKL. V lost 4 bases to trimming and J lost 4 bases, with 10 bases between them. CDR3 bases: TGCGCCAGCAGCCTGGGACAATTCACCGGGGAGCTGTTTTTT. As protein: CASSLGQFTGELFF.

This clone was detected only once. The chain is built from TRBV5-1 and TRBJ1-3; D gene unclear. V lost 3 bases and J 0 bases, leaving 4 bases between the germline ends. Germline CDR1 SGHRS, CDR2 YFSETQ. The CDR3 loop spans 13 amino acids. CDR3 DNA: TGCGCCAGCAGCTATAACTCTGGAAACACCATATATTTT. The encoded protein is CASSYNSGNTIYF.